Below are 7 T cell receptor beta chains sequenced from a single sample in a study of spatial heterogeneity in lung cancer. Study outcomes and limitations: Expanded intratumoral alpha and beta TCR counts tracked tumor mutation counts.

Their recognized antigens are unknown. The time point was: sample taken at primary tumor resection. A single record per CDR3 protein comes from TCRdb applying MiXCR to the 5' RACE reads. Counted here are some 12,000 distinct CDR3 sequences, about 12% occurring once; the ten biggest clones make up 9.5% to 15%. The sample was lung tumor tissue, taken at surgery. The receptors originated from a female donor with early-stage non-small cell lung cancer.

This clonotype has ten or more counts. V usage is TRBV12-3 or TRBV12-4 and J usage is TRBJ2-6; no firm D call. This CDR3 comprises 14 residues. Trimming stripped 8 bases from V and 0 bases from J, with 8 bases between. The CDR3: CASYMSSGANVLTF. The CDR3 DNA follows: TGTGCCAGCTATATGAGCTCTGGGGCCAACGTCCTGACTTTC.

By its share, this clonotype is medium-sized. The CDR3 reads CASSYGQGNTEAFF. CDR3 in DNA: TGTGCCAGCAGTTATGGACAGGGGAACACTGAAGCTTTCTTT. The rearrangement joins TRBV6-6 to TRBJ1-1; TRBD1 matches at 8 bases. The CDR3 is made up of 14 amino acids. Germline assignment: CDR1 MNHNY and CDR2 SVGAGI (reference sequence). The V segment lost 3 bases and the J segment 1 base; nucleotides outside the gene matches: 1.

The chain links TRBV9 to TRBJ2-2; 7 bases map to TRBD2. CDR3 length: 12 amino acids. V shed 5 bases, J shed 5 bases, and the junction held 0 bases outside the gene matches. Germline CDR1 SGDLS, CDR2 YYNGEE. This CDR3 reads CASRRETGELFF. CDR3 bases: TGTGCCAGCAGGCGGGAGACCGGGGAGCTGTTTTTT.

The chain is built from TRBV6-2 or TRBV6-3 and TRBJ2-2; TRBD1 matches at 10 bases. CDR1 and CDR2 (germline): MNHEY, SVGEGT. This CDR3 contains 16 residues. V lost 5 bases to trimming and J lost 5 bases; unmatched junction nucleotides: 8. CDR3 sequence (DNA): TGTGCCAGCAGTATGGCCGGGACAGGGGATACCGGGGAGCTGTTTTTT. Translated, it gives CASSMAGTGDTGELFF.

This clonotype was found many times. V is TRBV5-1 and J is TRBJ2-6; no firm D call. This CDR3 spans 16 amino acids. The V gene's germline CDR1 is SGHRS and CDR2 YFSETQ. Deletions cut 3 bases from V and 1 base from J, with 11 bases between. The CDR3 DNA follows: TGCGCCAGCAGCTACAAATCTTCATCTGGGGCCAACGTCCTGACTTTC. This encodes CASSYKSSSGANVLTF.

This chain joins TRBV7-3 and TRBJ2-3; D not resolved. CDR3 length: 12 residues. Per the germline V gene, CDR1 is SGHTA and CDR2 is FQGTGA. Trimming took off 5 bases at V and 0 bases at J, with 3 bases between the two ends. The CDR3 DNA reads as TGTGCCAGCAGCGAAAGCACAGATACGCAGTATTTT. Its protein is CASSESTDTQYF.

V is TRBV4-3 and J is TRBJ2-2; D remains ambiguous. CDR1 and CDR2 (germline): LGHNA, YSLEER. This CDR3 contains 14 residues. The V end lost 4 bases, the J end lost 6 bases, and 12 bases lay between the germline ends. Written as DNA, the CDR3 is TGCGCCAGCAGCCGAACGATAATGGCCGGGGAGCTGTTTTTT. Its protein product is CASSRTIMAGELFF.